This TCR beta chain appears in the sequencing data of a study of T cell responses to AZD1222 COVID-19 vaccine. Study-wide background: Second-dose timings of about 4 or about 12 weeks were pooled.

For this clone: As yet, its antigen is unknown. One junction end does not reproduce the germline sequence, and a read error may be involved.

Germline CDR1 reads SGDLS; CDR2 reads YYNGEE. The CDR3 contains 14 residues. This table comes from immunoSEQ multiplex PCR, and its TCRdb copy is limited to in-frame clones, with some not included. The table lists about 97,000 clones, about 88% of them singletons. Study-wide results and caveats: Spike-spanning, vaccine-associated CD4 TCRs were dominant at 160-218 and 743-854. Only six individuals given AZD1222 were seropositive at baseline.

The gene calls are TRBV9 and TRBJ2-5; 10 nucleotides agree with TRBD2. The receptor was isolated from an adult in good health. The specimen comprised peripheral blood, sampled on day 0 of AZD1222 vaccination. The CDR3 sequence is CASSVSSGGLPSHF. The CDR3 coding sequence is TGTGCCAGCAGCGTTTCTAGCGGGGGACTACCCTCCCACTTC.